Here is one T cell receptor (beta chain) with its context. Its matching antigen is unknown. The source of the sample is a study of T cells after yellow fever vaccination. TCRdb recomputed calls from the 5' RACE reads with MiXCR, one row per CDR3 protein. This table holds about 350,000 distinct CDR3 sequences, 4.1% found once. Whole-study findings and limits: Weaker in magnitude, the secondary response showed a faster peak on day 5 versus 15. FACS-sorted repertoires could harbor abundant contaminating bulk-population clonotypes.

Here the sequenced sample was PBMCs, taken 5 days after the yellow fever booster vaccination. The TCR comes from a man between 18 and 35 years old who received the YFV17D yellow fever vaccine.

The DNA for the CDR3 is TGCGCCAGCAGCTCCACCGGGACTAGCCCCAATGAGCAGTTCTTC. It specifies CASSSTGTSPNEQFF. The gene calls are TRBV5-1 and TRBJ2-1, with 9 bases aligning to TRBD2. CDR3 length equals 15 residues. J lost 6 bases, V lost 3 bases, and 7 bases had no gene match. The germline V gene encodes CDR1 SGHRS and CDR2 YFSETQ.